These T cell receptor beta chains were read from a single sample in a study of vaccination effects on CD4 cells after COVID-19. The repertoire was sequenced with immunoSEQ multiplex PCR; TCRdb's copy has only in-frame clones and lacks some. Of 55,000 or so clones listed, around three quarters are singletons. No antigen has been assigned to these receptors. The source was CD4+ T cells from PBMCs cultured with HIV peptides, collected before COVID-19 vaccination. Receptors were obtained from a human donor who had a prior SARS-CoV-2 infection. The CDR3 runs from the conserved cysteine through the conserved F or W. Each record gives: CDR3 protein, CDR3 DNA, D gene, J gene, V gene, clone size. A D gene is named only where the DNA matches it firmly. The size of a clone is reported for some rows only, either as once, few or many, or as a class for expanded clones.

cdr3_aa: CASSLRGSTEAFF
cdr3_nt: TGTGCCAGCAGCTTACGGGGTTCCACTGAAGCTTTCTTT
d_call: .
j_call: TRBJ1-1
v_call: TRBV7-3
clone_size: .

cdr3_aa: CASSQEPFQETQYF
cdr3_nt: TGTGCCAGCAGCCAAGAACCTTTCCAAGAGACCCAGTACTTC
d_call: .
j_call: TRBJ2-5
v_call: TRBV4-2
clone_size: few

cdr3_aa: CASRPTGGKLFF
cdr3_nt: TGTGCCAGCAGGCCGACAGGGGGAAAACTGTTTTTT
d_call: TRBD1
j_call: TRBJ1-4
v_call: TRBV2
clone_size: .

cdr3_aa: CASSAATVRRYYEQYF
cdr3_nt: TGTGCCAGCAGTGCCGCCACCGTGCGGAGATACTACGAGCAGTACTTC
d_call: .
j_call: TRBJ2-7
v_call: TRBV6-1
clone_size: once

cdr3_aa: CASSLRGTDTQYF
cdr3_nt: TGTGCCAGCAGTTTACGGGGCACAGATACGCAGTATTTT
d_call: .
j_call: TRBJ2-3
v_call: TRBV27
clone_size: few

cdr3_aa: CASSQSLCDDPHGYTF
cdr3_nt: TGCGCCAGCAGTCAATCTCTCTGTGACGATCCCCATGGCTACACCTTC
d_call: .
j_call: TRBJ1-2
v_call: TRBV23-1
clone_size: once

cdr3_aa: CASSSGPWSYEQYF
cdr3_nt: TGTGCCAGCTCGTCGGGACCCTGGAGCTACGAGCAGTACTTC
d_call: .
j_call: TRBJ2-7
v_call: TRBV18
clone_size: .

cdr3_aa: CASSLVRASLYGYTF
cdr3_nt: TGTGCCAGCAGCTTAGTGCGGGCCAGCCTCTATGGCTACACCTTC
d_call: .
j_call: TRBJ1-2
v_call: TRBV11-2
clone_size: .

cdr3_aa: CASSFTTVYQPQHF
cdr3_nt: TGTGCCAGCAGTTTCACGACAGTTTATCAGCCCCAGCATTTT
d_call: .
j_call: TRBJ1-5
v_call: TRBV28
clone_size: .

cdr3_aa: CASSEARGPRTDTQYF
cdr3_nt: TGTGCCAGCAGTGAAGCGCGGGGGCCACGCACAGATACGCAGTATTTT
d_call: .
j_call: TRBJ2-3
v_call: TRBV2
clone_size: .

cdr3_aa: CAISQLGKGNQPQHF
cdr3_nt: TGTGCCATAAGCCAGCTGGGGAAGGGCAATCAGCCCCAGCATTTT
d_call: .
j_call: TRBJ1-5
v_call: TRBV19
clone_size: .

cdr3_aa: CASSLGQISSEEQFF
cdr3_nt: TGTGCCAGCAGCCTCGGACAGATCTCCTCTGAGGAGCAGTTCTTC
d_call: .
j_call: TRBJ2-1
v_call: TRBV11-3
clone_size: .

cdr3_aa: CASSPAPPTSYGYTF
cdr3_nt: TGTGCCAGCAGCCCGGCCCCCCCGACGAGCTATGGCTACACCTTC
d_call: .
j_call: TRBJ1-2
v_call: TRBV7-2
clone_size: .

cdr3_aa: CASSQVVLAETQYF
cdr3_nt: TGTGCCAGCAGCCAAGTAGTGTTAGCTGAGACCCAGTACTTC
d_call: .
j_call: TRBJ2-5
v_call: TRBV4-2
clone_size: .

cdr3_aa: CASSSPGTGIRNSPLHF
cdr3_nt: TGTGCCAGCAGCTCCCCCGGGACAGGGATACGTAATTCACCCCTCCACTTT
d_call: TRBD1
j_call: TRBJ1-6
v_call: TRBV7-2
clone_size: .

cdr3_aa: CASSLSPVNYGYTF
cdr3_nt: TGTGCCAGCAGCTTAAGTCCCGTTAACTATGGCTACACCTTC
d_call: .
j_call: TRBJ1-2
v_call: TRBV7-9
clone_size: .

cdr3_aa: CASSDGTELQETQYF
cdr3_nt: TGTGCCAGCAGTGACGGGACAGAATTACAAGAGACCCAGTACTTC
d_call: TRBD1
j_call: TRBJ2-5
v_call: TRBV2
clone_size: .

cdr3_aa: CASSVQSSGANVLTF
cdr3_nt: TGTGCCAGCAGCGTACAGAGCTCTGGGGCCAACGTCCTGACTTTC
d_call: .
j_call: TRBJ2-6
v_call: TRBV7-6
clone_size: .

cdr3_aa: CASSRGGLAGGGQYF
cdr3_nt: TGCGCCAGCAGCCGCGGGGGACTAGCGGGAGGCGGGCAGTACTTC
d_call: TRBD2
j_call: TRBJ2-7
v_call: TRBV4-1
clone_size: few

cdr3_aa: CASSQDVRRGSWNNEQFF
cdr3_nt: TGTGCCAGCAGCCAAGATGTAAGGAGGGGGAGTTGGAACAATGAGCAGTTCTTC
d_call: .
j_call: TRBJ2-1
v_call: TRBV3-1/TRBV3-2
clone_size: .

cdr3_aa: CASSYAGTGSYTQYF
cdr3_nt: TGTGCCAGCAGTTACGCCGGGACAGGGTCTTATACGCAGTATTTT
d_call: TRBD1
j_call: TRBJ2-3
v_call: TRBV6-5
clone_size: .

cdr3_aa: CASSWGLAGAQRGTDTQYF
cdr3_nt: TGTGCCAGCAGCTGGGGACTAGCGGGAGCCCAAAGGGGCACAGATACGCAGTATTTT
d_call: TRBD2
j_call: TRBJ2-3
v_call: TRBV5-4
clone_size: .

cdr3_aa: CASSGGPDSFYEQYF
cdr3_nt: TGTGCCAGCAGCGGAGGTCCCGACTCCTTCTACGAGCAGTACTTC
d_call: .
j_call: TRBJ2-7
v_call: TRBV9
clone_size: .

cdr3_aa: CASSTLGTGKNSPLHF
cdr3_nt: TGTGCCAGCAGTACCCTGGGGACAGGGAAAAATTCACCCCTCCACTTT
d_call: TRBD1
j_call: TRBJ1-6
v_call: TRBV28
clone_size: .

cdr3_aa: CASSLSGRATDTQYF
cdr3_nt: TGTGCCAGCAGTTTAAGCGGGAGGGCCACAGATACGCAGTATTTT
d_call: TRBD2
j_call: TRBJ2-3
v_call: TRBV28
clone_size: .

cdr3_aa: CASRIGLAGEQYF
cdr3_nt: TGCGCCAGCAGGATCGGACTAGCGGGCGAGCAGTACTTC
d_call: TRBD2
j_call: TRBJ2-7
v_call: TRBV5-1
clone_size: once

cdr3_aa: CATSRDIGGFGYTF
cdr3_nt: TGTGCCACCAGCAGAGATATCGGAGGATTTGGCTACACCTTC
d_call: .
j_call: TRBJ1-2
v_call: TRBV15
clone_size: .

cdr3_aa: CASSPIAGGWYF
cdr3_nt: TGTGCCAGCAGCCCTATAGCGGGAGGGTGGTATTTT
d_call: TRBD2
j_call: TRBJ2-3
v_call: TRBV7-8
clone_size: once

cdr3_aa: CASRIRAFYGYTF
cdr3_nt: TGTGCCAGCCGAATCAGGGCTTTCTATGGCTACACCTTC
d_call: .
j_call: TRBJ1-2
v_call: TRBV27
clone_size: .

cdr3_aa: CASSSNLDGPLHF
cdr3_nt: TGTGCCAGCAGCTCGAACTTGGATGGGCCCCTCCACTTT
d_call: .
j_call: TRBJ1-6
v_call: TRBV7-2
clone_size: .

cdr3_aa: CASSSQSGELFF
cdr3_nt: TGTGCCAGCAGTTCACAGTCCGGGGAGCTGTTTTTT
d_call: .
j_call: TRBJ2-2
v_call: TRBV12-3/TRBV12-4
clone_size: once

cdr3_aa: CASSTRGAPGTETQYF
cdr3_nt: TGTGCCAGTAGTACCAGGGGGGCCCCGGGAACGGAGACCCAGTACTTC
d_call: .
j_call: TRBJ2-5
v_call: TRBV19
clone_size: .

cdr3_aa: CASSTGTAYGYTF
cdr3_nt: TGTGCCAGCAGCACCGGGACAGCCTATGGCTACACCTTC
d_call: TRBD1
j_call: TRBJ1-2
v_call: TRBV7-3
clone_size: .

cdr3_aa: CASSLSKISSRLAGDSTDTQYF
cdr3_nt: TGCGCCAGCAGCCTTTCAAAGATATCTTCGCGGCTAGCGGGAGATAGCACAGATACGCAGTATTTT
d_call: TRBD2
j_call: TRBJ2-3
v_call: TRBV4-1
clone_size: .

cdr3_aa: CASSQALPSPLHF
cdr3_nt: TGTGCCAGCAGCCAAGCATTGCCTTCACCCCTCCACTTT
d_call: .
j_call: TRBJ1-6
v_call: TRBV3-1/TRBV3-2
clone_size: .

cdr3_aa: CASSLGRTGASTDTQYF
cdr3_nt: TGCGCCAGCAGCTTGGGTCGGACGGGGGCTAGCACAGATACGCAGTATTTT
d_call: .
j_call: TRBJ2-3
v_call: TRBV5-1
clone_size: .

cdr3_aa: CASSFEQGGEQYF
cdr3_nt: TGTGCCAGCAGTTTCGAGCAAGGAGGCGAGCAGTACTTC
d_call: .
j_call: TRBJ2-7
v_call: TRBV12-3/TRBV12-4
clone_size: few

cdr3_aa: CASTYLLGGLSGANVLTF
cdr3_nt: TGTGCCAGCACCTACCTACTCGGGGGCCTATCTGGGGCCAACGTCCTGACTTTC
d_call: .
j_call: TRBJ2-6
v_call: TRBV7-9
clone_size: .

cdr3_aa: CASSREWGGHFGYTF
cdr3_nt: TGTGCCAGCAGCCGGGAATGGGGGGGGCACTTTGGCTACACCTTC
d_call: .
j_call: TRBJ1-2
v_call: TRBV3-1/TRBV3-2
clone_size: .

cdr3_aa: CASSLAGTSAYEQYF
cdr3_nt: TGTGCCAGCAGCTTAGCCGGGACTAGCGCCTACGAGCAGTACTTC
d_call: TRBD2
j_call: TRBJ2-7
v_call: TRBV7-8
clone_size: .

cdr3_aa: CASSLLEVGGSAGGYTF
cdr3_nt: TGTGCCAGCAGTTTATTAGAAGTGGGGGGTTCTGCGGGTGGCTACACCTTC
d_call: .
j_call: TRBJ1-2
v_call: TRBV28
clone_size: .

cdr3_aa: CASSQARLAGRNEQFF
cdr3_nt: TGTGCCAGCAGCCAAGCGCGGCTAGCGGGTAGGAATGAGCAGTTCTTC
d_call: TRBD2
j_call: TRBJ2-1
v_call: TRBV3-1/TRBV3-2
clone_size: .